This TCR beta chain is from a study of cytomegalovirus exposure and HLA in healthy donors. Germline loops: CDR1 SGHVS, CDR2 FQNEAQ. The V segment lost 0 bases and the J segment 3 bases; nucleotides outside the gene matches: 12. The CDR3 contains 19 residues. This clone has more than one count but fewer than ten. The PCR was carried out with 60 Vbeta primers and 13 Jbeta primers. The table came from immunoSEQ multiplex PCR; TCRdb's copy has only in-frame clones and leaves some out. The sample has about 190,000 clones, approximately 87% seen once. The chain employs TRBV7-8 and TRBJ2-5; 11 bases agree with TRBD2. What was sequenced was PBMCs. The receptor was derived from a young man in good health and CMV-seronegative. The CDR3 protein is CASSLALLLAGGPEETQYF. CDR3 coding DNA: TGTGCCAGCAGCTTAGCTCTGCTGCTAGCGGGGGGTCCCGAAGAGACCCAGTACTTC. Looking up the rest from reference TRBV7-8 and TRBJ2-5 gives the full variable domain: GAGVSQSPRYKVAKRGQDVALRCDPISGHVSLFWYQQALGQGPEFLTYFQNEAQLDKSGLPSDRFFAERPEGSVSTLKIQRTQQEDSAVYLCASSLALLLAGGPEETQYFGPGTRLLVL.